Listed here are 31 T cell receptor beta chains from one sample, sequenced in a study of shared clonotypes between healthy human individuals. Here immunoSEQ multiplex PCR was the method, and the copy in TCRdb shows in-frame clones only, minus some. The sample contains roughly 1,000,000 clones, 75% to 80% of which appear only once. Material: memory CD4+ T cells from PBMCs. Indicated subset: CD45RA-negative fraction. The receptors derive from a young man in good health. Some clones in this sample may be carry-over from other donors' samples.

V and J are TRBV5-1 and TRBJ2-3, with TRBD2 identical over 8 bases. Per the germline V gene, CDR1 is SGHRS and CDR2 is YFSETQ. Unmatched junction bases numbered 3, after V lost 0 bases and J lost 0 bases. This CDR3 region has 16 residues. CDR3 protein: CASSLGSGGSTDTQYF. For the CDR3, the DNA is TGCGCCAGCAGCTTGGGGTCGGGAGGGAGCACAGATACGCAGTATTTT.

The chain links TRBV5-5 to TRBJ2-7, with a weak D call TRBD2 (5 bases). This CDR3 region has 13 residues. Trimming took off 9 bases at V and 2 bases at J, with 15 bases between the two ends. The germline gives CDR1 SGHKS, CDR2 YYEKEE (reference sequence). This CDR3 is CATQPPGTYEQYF. The CDR3 DNA sequence: TGTGCCACCCAGCCCCCCGGGACCTACGAGCAGTACTTC.

The V and J genes are TRBV27 and TRBJ2-7; TRBD2 might be the D (6 bases). The CDR3 has 14 residues. V was pared by 10 bases and J by 2 bases, with 18 bases between. Germline CDR1 is MNHEY and CDR2 is SMNVEV (reference sequence). The CDR3 DNA reads as TGTGCCAACTACCGGGAGTGGAGGCCCTACGAGCAGTACTTC. This codes for CANYREWRPYEQYF.

This clone appeared a single time. This specimen includes other DNA sequences encoding the same CDR3. The chain recombines TRBV6-1 with TRBJ2-7; 8 bases are shared with TRBD2. Looked up from germline, CDR1 is MNHNS and CDR2 is SASEGT. The CDR3 is 15 amino acids. Unmatched junction bases numbered 8, after V lost 3 bases and J lost 4 bases. The CDR3 DNA reads TGTGCCAGCAGTGATCCGGCGGGAGGTGTGTACGAGCAGTACTTC. Amino acid sequence: CASSDPAGGVYEQYF.

V gene TRBV6-6 combines with J gene TRBJ2-7; 10 bases agree with TRBD1. With V trimmed by 11 bases and J by 2 bases, 12 bases remained unmatched. Per the germline V gene, CDR1 is MNHNY and CDR2 is SVGAGI (reference sequence). This CDR3 has 15 amino acids. The CDR3 DNA follows: TGTGCCGCCCATGGGGCGGGACAGGGGACCTACGAGCAGTACTTC. Protein product: CAAHGAGQGTYEQYF.

This clone was detected a few times. The chain joins TRBV18 to TRBJ1-3; D not resolved. V lost 3 bases and J lost 4, with 13 bases in between. The CDR3 sequence is 15 residues long. Germline V lookup: CDR1 KGHSH, CDR2 LQKENI. The CDR3 reads CASSPARANGNTIYF. The DNA for the CDR3 is TGTGCCAGCTCACCCGCCCGGGCGAACGGAAACACCATATATTTT.

This clone was counted a few times. This chain connects TRBV6-6 to TRBJ2-7, with D maybe TRBD1 (6 bases). Between the trimmed V and J ends, which lost 5 bases and 5 bases, there was a span of 16 bases. The length of the CDR3 is 14 residues. Germline V gene sequence: CDR1 MNHNY, CDR2 SVGAGI (reference sequence). Here the CDR3 DNA reads TGTGCCAGCAGTACCGACAGTAGGGGGAACGAGCAGTACTTC. Encoded protein: CASSTDSRGNEQYF.

The chain recombines TRBV28 with TRBJ2-3; the match to TRBD2 covers 12 bases. V shed 5 bases and J 3 bases; nucleotides not matched to a gene: 6. Germline CDR1 is MDHEN and CDR2 is SYDVKM. This CDR3 region has 16 residues. The CDR3 loop is CASSRGLAGRTDTQYF. For the CDR3, the DNA is TGTGCCAGCAGTCGCGGACTAGCGGGGAGAACAGATACGCAGTATTTT.

The chain joins TRBV28 to TRBJ1-2; 7 bases align to TRBD1. Germline CDR1 MDHEN, CDR2 SYDVKM. After removal of 5 bases from V and 4 bases from J, the junction contained 13 bases not matched to a gene. The CDR3 loop spans 16 amino acids. The CDR3 sequence is CASSPLGRGGFYGYTF. The CDR3 nucleotides are TGTGCCAGCAGTCCCCTCGGACGAGGGGGCTTCTATGGCTACACCTTC.

This rearrangement joins TRBV6-4 to TRBJ2-7; D is possibly TRBD2 (6 bases). CDR3 length: 13 residues. V lost 2 bases, J lost 3 bases, and 8 bases lay in between. The germline V gene encodes CDR1 MRHNA and CDR2 SNTAGT. CDR3 protein: CASSDRERYEQYF. CDR3 sequence (DNA): TGTGCCAGCAGTGACCGGGAGCGCTACGAGCAGTACTTC.

This chain joins TRBV9 and TRBJ2-1; TRBD2 matches 10 bases. The germline V gene encodes CDR1 SGDLS and CDR2 YYNGEE. The V segment lost 4 bases and the J segment 5 bases; nucleotides outside the gene matches: 9. This CDR3 has 16 amino acids. CDR3 bases: TGTGCCAGCAGCCCGAGGACTAGCGGATTAAACAATGAGCAGTTCTTC. Protein: CASSPRTSGLNNEQFF.

This chain connects TRBV7-7 to TRBJ2-7, with 11 bases matching TRBD2. This CDR3 region has 14 residues. Germline V CDR1 and CDR2: SSHAT, FNYEAQ (reference sequence). V was pared by 3 bases and J by 5 bases, with 3 bases of the junction left unmatched. The chain's CDR3 is CASSLGTSGDEQYF. The CDR3 DNA is TGTGCCAGCAGCTTGGGGACTAGCGGAGACGAGCAGTACTTC.

V usage is TRBV7-2 and J usage is TRBJ2-4; 8 bases align to TRBD1. Germline V CDR1 and CDR2: SGHTA, FQGNSA. CDR3 length: 16 amino acids. J lost 0 bases, V lost 4 bases, and 5 bases had no gene match. The CDR3 DNA is TGTGCCAGCAGCTCGGACAGGGAACTAGCCAAAAACATTCAGTACTTC. Translated: CASSSDRELAKNIQYF.

The J gene is TRBJ1-5, the V gene TRBV15, with D possibly being TRBD1 (5 bases). In germline, CDR1 is LNHNV, CDR2 YYDKDF (reference sequence). The length of the CDR3 is 14 residues. With 1 base removed from V and 8 bases from J, the gap between germline ends came to 12 bases. In DNA form, the CDR3 reads TGTGCCACCAGCAGAGGCGACAGAGGGGAGCCCCAGCATTTT. Protein product: CATSRGDRGEPQHF.

The rearrangement links TRBV4-2 to TRBJ2-2; 10 positions agree with TRBD2. J lost 4 bases, V lost 4 bases, and 12 bases had no gene match. The CDR3 is made up of 18 amino acids. The germline V gene has CDR1 LGHNA and CDR2 YNFKEQ. Written as DNA, the CDR3 is TGTGCCAGCAGCCTACTAGCGGGACGATTCTCGGGCACCGGGGAGCTGTTTTTT. It specifies CASSLLAGRFSGTGELFF.

The gene calls are TRBV14 and TRBJ2-4; D gene uncertain. The CDR3 covers 14 residues. Looked up from germline, CDR1 is SGHDN and CDR2 is FVKESK. Between the trimmed V and J ends, which lost 0 bases and 8 bases, there was a span of 11 bases. The CDR3 sequence is CASSQDRAEDIQYF. The CDR3 bases are TGTGCCAGCAGCCAAGATCGGGCGGAAGACATTCAGTACTTC. The complete variable domain, with remaining parts taken from reference TRBV14 and TRBJ2-4, reads EAGVTQFPSHSVIEKGQTVTLRCDPISGHDNLYWYRRVMGKEIKFLLHFVKESKQDESGMPNNRFLAERTGGTYSTLKVQPAELEDSGVYFCASSQDRAEDIQYFGAGTRLSVL.

The V and J genes are TRBV6-5 and TRBJ2-7, with 10 bases aligning to TRBD1. V dropped 2 bases and J dropped 6; count of bases not matched to a gene: 7. Germline CDR1 and CDR2: MNHEY and SVGAGI. There are 15 residues in the CDR3. CDR3 region: CASSYQPGTGAEQYF. CDR3 bases: TGTGCCAGCAGTTACCAACCCGGGACAGGGGCCGAGCAGTACTTC.

A single count supports this clone. This chain uses TRBV5-6 with TRBJ2-5; D is ambiguous. There are 15 residues in the CDR3. Germline CDR1 SGHDT, CDR2 YYEEEE. Between the trimmed V and J ends, which lost 3 bases and 0 bases, there was a span of 12 bases. The CDR3 loop is CASSSGRNYQETQYF. CDR3 DNA: TGTGCCAGCAGCTCCGGACGGAATTACCAAGAGACCCAGTACTTC.

Notes on this clone: Other nucleotide sequences in the sample specify the same CDR3. The chain has TRBV5-4 and TRBJ2-5; D not resolved. The germline CDR1 and CDR2 sequences are SGHNT and YYREEE (reference sequence). Trimming removed 2 bases at V and 2 bases at J, with 7 bases between. There are 13 residues in the CDR3. CDR3 DNA sequence: TGTGCCAGCAGCTTCCCAGGACAAGAGACCCAGTACTTC. Translating gives CASSFPGQETQYF.

V and J are TRBV5-6 and TRBJ1-4; D is unresolved. The CDR3 contains 15 residues. Trimming took 2 bases from V and 7 from J, leaving 15 bases between them. CDR1 SGHDT and CDR2 YYEEEE come from the germline V gene. This CDR3 reads CASSFYRQSAEKLFF. For the CDR3, the DNA is TGTGCCAGCAGCTTTTATCGGCAGAGTGCTGAAAAACTGTTTTTT.

The CDR3 DNA is TGTGCCAGCAGTTTGAGGGGGCGTTGGGATGAAAAACTGTTTTTT. Encoded protein: CASSLRGRWDEKLFF. The chain joins TRBV28 to TRBJ1-4, with 7 positions matching TRBD1. J was trimmed by 6 bases and V by 3 bases; bases with no gene match: 7. Germline V gives CDR1 MDHEN, CDR2 SYDVKM. This CDR3 contains 15 residues.

The chain carries TRBV6-1 and TRBJ2-5, with 10 bases identical to TRBD2. The germline CDR1 and CDR2 sequences are MNHNS and SASEGT. V lost 5 bases, J lost 5 bases, and 8 bases stayed unmatched. This CDR3 has 15 amino acids. The CDR3 nucleotides read TGTGCCAGCAGTACCCAGACTAGCGGGTCCGAGACCCAGTACTTC. Its protein is CASSTQTSGSETQYF.

V and J are TRBV2 and TRBJ2-3; 9 bases are shared with TRBD2. Germline CDR1 and CDR2: SNHLY and FYNNEI. This CDR3 is 17 amino acids long. Unmatched junction bases numbered 15, after V lost 6 bases and J lost 5 bases. The CDR3 sequence is CASRTLVAGEPGDTQYF. CDR3 sequence (DNA): TGTGCCAGCAGGACCCTCGTAGCGGGAGAGCCGGGAGATACGCAGTATTTT.

The rearrangement links TRBV5-1 to TRBJ2-5; 8 positions agree with TRBD1. This CDR3 is 16 amino acids long. Germline CDR1 is SGHRS and CDR2 is YFSETQ. V gave up 1 base and J gave up 5 bases; unmatched junction bases: 10. The CDR3 DNA sequence: TGCGCCAGCAGCTTGCCAGGGGGCGAGATTGGGGAGACCCAGTACTTC. This encodes CASSLPGGEIGETQYF.

This chain uses TRBV28 with TRBJ1-5; D remains unclear. Germline V gene lookup returns CDR1 MDHEN and CDR2 SYDVKM. There are 12 residues in the CDR3. V shed 6 bases and J shed 8 bases, with 11 bases lying between them. The CDR3 DNA sequence: TGTGCCAGCAGCCCCGTCGGGAAGCCCCAGCATTTT. Amino acid sequence: CASSPVGKPQHF. The full variable domain, in which reference TRBV28 and TRBJ1-5 provide the parts outside the CDR3, is DVKVTQSSRYLVKRTGEKVFLECVQDMDHENMFWYRQDPGLGLRLIYFSYDVKMKEKGDIPEGYSVSREKKERFSLILESASTNQTSMYLCASSPVGKPQHFGDGTRLSIL.

This clone was counted a few times. The J gene is TRBJ2-5, the V gene TRBV19; D ambiguous. Germline lookup yields CDR1 LNHDA and CDR2 SQIVND (reference sequence). V lost 3 bases, J lost 1 base, and 6 bases lay in between. The CDR3 length is 13 residues. The CDR3 is CASSMGSQETQYF. The CDR3, as DNA: TGTGCCAGTAGTATGGGGTCCCAAGAGACCCAGTACTTC.

The chain has TRBV5-1 and TRBJ2-1; 10 bases fit TRBD1. Germline V gene sequence: CDR1 SGHRS, CDR2 YFSETQ. The V segment lost 3 bases and the J segment 8 bases; nucleotides outside the gene matches: 8. This CDR3 is 15 amino acids long. For the CDR3, the DNA is TGCGCCAGCAGCTCTCGACAGGGGGCAGAGGATGAGCAGTTCTTC. Protein product: CASSSRQGAEDEQFF.

V gene TRBV7-6 combines with J gene TRBJ1-4; a weak D match, TRBD1 (6 bases). V lost 0 bases to trimming and J lost 8 bases, with 19 bases between them. CDR3 length: 17 residues. Germline V CDR1 and CDR2: SGHVS, FNYEAQ. The CDR3 reads CASSLARTGWENEKLFF. CDR3 in DNA: TGTGCCAGCAGCTTAGCGCGAACAGGGTGGGAGAACGAAAAACTGTTTTTT.

The chain recombines TRBV4-2 with TRBJ1-1; D call uncertain. Between the trimmed V and J ends, which lost 2 bases and 3 bases, there was a span of 19 bases. Germline CDR1 LGHNA, CDR2 YNFKEQ. There are 17 residues in the CDR3. CDR3: CASSQRLRITRDTEAFF. The CDR3 DNA is TGTGCCAGCAGCCAACGCCTAAGAATTACGCGGGACACTGAAGCTTTCTTT.

The chain recombines TRBV7-9 with TRBJ1-5; D remains ambiguous. Germline CDR1 reads SEHNR; CDR2 reads FQNEAQ (reference sequence). This CDR3 contains 13 residues. The V end was cut by 8 bases, the J end by 1 base, with 9 bases between. The CDR3: CASVKGSNQPQHF. The CDR3 DNA is TGTGCCAGCGTTAAGGGAAGCAATCAGCCCCAGCATTTT.

CDR3: CASSLSSGPIYGYTF. The CDR3 nucleotides are TGTGCCAGCAGTTTAAGCTCAGGCCCTATCTATGGCTACACCTTC. V usage is TRBV27 and J usage is TRBJ1-2; no definite D call. Trimming removed 2 bases at V and 4 bases at J, with 14 bases between. The germline gives CDR1 MNHEY, CDR2 SMNVEV (reference sequence). This CDR3 region has 15 residues.